The 13 T cell receptor beta chains below all came from one sample that was sequenced in a study of T cells in Graves' hyperthyroidism and ophthalmopathy. The investigators amplified TCR beta CDR3 regions from RNA transcripts. First-round RT-PCR of the TCR CDR3 relied on the HTBI primer set. Via MiXCR, TCRdb re-called the multiplex PCR reads, giving one row per CDR3 protein. The data hold about 180,000 distinct CDR3 sequences, with over 15% observed a single time. The sequenced sample was blood. The receptors originated from a woman between 45 and 65 years old with Graves' hyperthyroidism.

This clonotype was seen many times. The chain couples TRBV11-2 to TRBJ1-5, with D uncertain. Trimming shortened V by 4 bases and J by 6 bases, and 10 bases separated the two germline ends. Germline V gives CDR1 SGHAT, CDR2 FQNNGV. This CDR3 spans 13 amino acids. Here the CDR3 DNA reads TGTGCCAGCAGCTCAGACGGTGCTCAGCCCCAGCATTTT. It encodes CASSSDGAQPQHF.

The chain has TRBV2 and TRBJ2-7; tentatively, D is TRBD2 (5 bases). The CDR3 is made up of 13 amino acids. Trimming took 1 base from V and 4 from J, leaving 8 bases between them. CDR1 SNHLY and CDR2 FYNNEI come from the germline V gene. For the CDR3, the DNA is TGTGCCAGCAGTGAAGTCAGCGGTTACGAGCAGTACTTC. As protein: CASSEVSGYEQYF.

This clonotype has a count of ten or more. The chain is built from TRBV19 and TRBJ1-1; D is ambiguous. The CDR3 runs to 12 residues. CDR1 and CDR2 (germline): LNHDA, SQIVND (reference sequence). V lost 7 bases, J lost 5 bases, and 11 bases lay in between. The CDR3 region is CASTGVRTEAFF. In DNA form, the CDR3 reads TGTGCCAGTACCGGGGTGAGGACTGAAGCTTTCTTT.

In its sample, this clonotype was seen many times. The CDR3 bases are TGTGCCACCGCGGCCGGCGGGGGTTCAGAAGATGAGCAGTTCTTC. Protein product: CATAAGGGSEDEQFF. The chain recombines TRBV15 with TRBJ2-1; TRBD2 matches 7 bases. Per germline, CDR1 LNHNV and CDR2 YYDKDF (reference sequence). V was clipped by 8 bases and J by 8 bases; unmatched bases: 15. This CDR3 is built from 15 residues.

The chain couples TRBV2 to TRBJ2-2, with D possibly being TRBD2 (5 bases). Germline values: CDR1 SNHLY, CDR2 FYNNEI. V gave up 6 bases and J gave up 4 bases, with 15 bases separating them. The CDR3 sequence is 15 residues long. CDR3 bases: TGTGCCAGCAGGAAGACTACGACCGGCACCGGGGAGCTGTTTTTT. This translates into CASRKTTTGTGELFF.

A few counts support this clonotype. The chain combines TRBV28 with TRBJ2-7; a possible D gene is TRBD1 (6 bases). Germline lookup yields CDR1 MDHEN and CDR2 SYDVKM. V gave up 7 bases and J gave up 2 bases, with 18 bases separating them. The CDR3 covers 15 residues. In nucleotides, the CDR3 is TGTGCCAGCAACCCCGCCGGCAGGGGCACCTACGAGCAGTACTTC. Residues: CASNPAGRGTYEQYF. Looking up the rest from reference TRBV28 and TRBJ2-7 gives the full variable domain: DVKVTQSSRYLVKRTGEKVFLECVQDMDHENMFWYRQDPGLGLRLIYFSYDVKMKEKGDIPEGYSVSREKKERFSLILESASTNQTSMYLCASNPAGRGTYEQYFGPGTRLTVT.

This clonotype was detected many times. The rearrangement links TRBV20-1 to TRBJ1-1; D possibly corresponds to TRBD1 (5 bases). The CDR3 is made up of 12 amino acids. V was pared by 6 bases and J by 3 bases, with 11 bases between. CDR1 and CDR2 from the germline V gene are DFQATT and SNEGSKA (reference sequence). The CDR3 here is CSAPTGYTEAFF. The CDR3 DNA reads TGCAGTGCCCCAACAGGTTACACTGAAGCTTTCTTT.

The J gene is TRBJ1-1, the V gene TRBV7-9, with 10 bases aligning to TRBD1. V lost 2 bases and J lost 5; bases outside the gene matches: 8. Germline loops: CDR1 SEHNR, CDR2 FQNEAQ (reference sequence). This CDR3 contains 16 residues. Written as DNA, the CDR3 is TGTGCCAGCAGCTTATCAACCGGGACAGGGGAGACTGAAGCTTTCTTT. Translation: CASSLSTGTGETEAFF.

In this sample, this clonotype turned up many times. The chain couples TRBV10-3 to TRBJ1-2, with unresolved D. The CDR3 consists of 13 residues. The germline CDR1 and CDR2 sequences are ENHRY and SYGVKD. Trimming cost V 10 bases and J 9 bases, with 21 bases left between them. The CDR3, as DNA: TGTGCCACTCAGCGGACCGAAGGTCTAAGCTACACCTTC. It translates to CATQRTEGLSYTF.

This clonotype was seen at least ten times. The chain is built from TRBV19 and TRBJ1-5; no definite D call. The CDR3 covers 14 residues. Germline V gene sequence: CDR1 LNHDA, CDR2 SQIVND (reference sequence). The germline V and J ends were trimmed by 5 bases and 2 bases, with 10 bases remaining between them. In DNA form, the CDR3 reads TGTGCCAGTAGTCCCAGATCTGGCAATCAGCCCCAGCATTTT. This sequence encodes CASSPRSGNQPQHF.

The chain combines TRBV4-1 with TRBJ1-1, with a tentative D call TRBD1 (5 bases). The germline gives CDR1 MGHRA, CDR2 YSYEKL. V gave up 4 bases and J gave up 0 bases, with 9 bases separating them. The CDR3 loop spans 14 amino acids. CDR3 coding DNA: TGCGCCAGCAGCCCCGGGGCAATGAACACTGAAGCTTTCTTT. Its protein product is CASSPGAMNTEAFF.

This clonotype was seen only a few times. The rearrangement joins TRBV20-1 to TRBJ1-6; D might be TRBD1 (5 bases). Germline V gene lookup returns CDR1 DFQATT and CDR2 SNEGSKA (reference sequence). This CDR3 is built from 14 residues. V lost 2 bases and J lost 6, with 11 bases in between. In DNA form, the CDR3 reads TGCAGTGCTAGACCGGGACTTCTTAATTCACCCCTCCACTTT. It specifies CSARPGLLNSPLHF.

The chain is built from TRBV18 and TRBJ2-5, with D unresolved. Trimming left V 4 bases short and J 0 bases short, with 15 bases between. The CDR3 consists of 16 residues. CDR1 and CDR2 (germline): KGHSH, LQKENI. The CDR3 spells CASSQTEGIHQETQYF. CDR3 coding DNA: TGTGCCAGCTCACAAACGGAAGGGATCCACCAAGAGACCCAGTACTTC.